This T cell receptor (beta chain) is drawn from a study of tumor-infiltrating lymphocytes in localized non-small cell lung cancer. Whole-study context: Some samples were collected after neoadjuvant chemotherapy; smokers, never-smokers and several histologies were included. Study results and limitations: Different pieces of the same tissue went to different assays, confounding technical variation with intratumor heterogeneity. Recurrence-free survival showed no association with tumor T-cell fraction.

Using immunoSEQ multiplex PCR, the repertoire was profiled, and TCRdb retains in-frame clones only, with some absent. The sample carries 17,000 or so clones, around 80% recorded once. Per the germline V gene, CDR1 is SGHVS and CDR2 is FQNEAQ. J was trimmed by 4 bases and V by 5 bases; bases with no gene match: 5. The CDR3 contains 15 residues. Remarks on this clone: The target antigen is unknown.

The sequenced sample was lung tumor tissue. This TCR was recovered from a human donor with non-small cell lung cancer. J is TRBJ2-3 and V is TRBV7-8; the match to TRBD1 covers 11 bases. CDR3 loop: CASSRDRGKADTQYF. The CDR3 DNA follows: TGTGCCAGCAGCAGGGACAGGGGGAAGGCAGATACGCAGTATTTT.